This TCR beta chain was captured by sequencing in a study of OX40 agonist ivuxolimab in advanced cancers. For the study at large: Ivuxolimab was delivered to patients intravenously every 2 weeks at doses spanning 0.01 to 10 mg/kg. Study-wide points: Expanded peripheral T cells had an undetermined antigen specificity.

The table came from immunoSEQ multiplex PCR; TCRdb's copy has only in-frame clones and leaves some out. The sample lists 100,000 or so clones, roughly nine tenths occurring once. Concerning this clone itself: The target antigen is unknown.

The germline V gene has CDR1 SGHDT and CDR2 YYEEEE. The CDR3 spans 11 residues. V gave up 2 bases and J gave up 5 bases, with 2 bases separating them. The sample consisted of CD4+ or CD8+ T cells sorted from blood, taken in a trial of the OX40 agonist ivuxolimab. The chain employs TRBV5-6 and TRBJ2-1; D gene unclear. The clonotype comes from an adult with an advanced solid tumor such as melanoma, head and neck, liver or kidney cancer. In DNA form, the CDR3 reads TGTGCCAGCAGCTTTGACAATGAGCAGTTCTTC. Its protein is CASSFDNEQFF.